What follows are 3 T cell receptor beta chains derived from one specimen sequenced in a study of T cell repertoires in cytomegalovirus infection. Using its own MiXCR run on the reads, TCRdb lists one record per CDR3 protein. In the table there are some 130,000 distinct CDR3 sequences, approximately 30% of which are singletons. No cognate antigen is known for these TCRs. Sequencing used CD8+ T cells from cultured PBMCs, obtained from culture after CMV antigen stimulation. These TCRs come from a human donor in good health (CMV status not recorded). Some clones in this sample may be carry-over from other donors' samples.

The chain links TRBV3-1 to TRBJ2-5, with D perhaps assigned TRBD1 or TRBD2 (5 bases each). The germline V gene has CDR1 LGHDT and CDR2 YNNKEL (reference sequence). The CDR3 sequence is 17 residues long. Trimming left V 0 bases short and J 4 bases short, with 18 bases between. CDR3 residues: CASSQDFRWGSRETQYF. CDR3 in DNA: TGTGCCAGCAGCCAAGATTTTAGGTGGGGGTCGAGAGAGACCCAGTACTTC.

The gene calls are TRBV14 and TRBJ1-2, with 8 bases aligning to TRBD1. CDR3 length: 12 amino acids. The germline gives CDR1 SGHDN, CDR2 FVKESK. V dropped 4 bases and J dropped 8; count of bases not matched to a gene: 3. CDR3 residues: CASSLGQEGYTF. The CDR3 coding sequence is TGTGCCAGCAGCCTGGGACAGGAGGGCTACACCTTC.

The J gene is TRBJ2-1, the V gene TRBV6-1; 7 bases map to TRBD1. This CDR3 has 15 amino acids. J gave up 0 bases and V 2 bases, and 1 base lay outside the gene matches. Per the germline V gene, CDR1 is MNHNS and CDR2 is SASEGT. CDR3 in DNA: TGTGCCAGCAGTGAAACAGGGGACTCCTACAATGAGCAGTTCTTC. As protein: CASSETGDSYNEQFF.